The 28 T cell receptor beta chains reported below all come from one sample, sequenced in a study of blood T cells in healthy people across ages. A second PCR of roughly 7 to 11 cycles used a sample-barcoded 5' primer and a J-beta primer mix. TCRdb fed the 5' RACE reads into MiXCR, producing one record per CDR3 protein. This table has about 2 million distinct CDR3 sequences, around half appearing once. The sample comprised blood. These receptors were obtained from a woman between 40 and 55 years old in good health.

The sample holds a few counts of this clonotype. The genes are TRBV2 and TRBJ2-5, with D unresolved. The germline V gene encodes CDR1 SNHLY and CDR2 FYNNEI. The CDR3 is 14 amino acids. V lost 7 bases to trimming and J lost 0 bases, with 12 bases between them. This CDR3 reads CASNPTPNQETQYF. The CDR3 DNA reads as TGTGCCAGCAATCCCACCCCGAACCAAGAGACCCAGTACTTC.

There are a few counts of this clonotype. The chain recombines TRBV10-3 with TRBJ2-6; D possibly corresponds to TRBD1 (6 bases). Trimming cost V 6 bases and J 0 bases, with 21 bases left between them. The CDR3 totals 19 residues. The germline V gene has CDR1 ENHRY and CDR2 SYGVKD. CDR3 nucleotides: TGTGCCATCAGCCGGGACATGAAAAGGGGTTTCTCTGGGGCCAACGTCCTGACTTTC. Amino acids: CAISRDMKRGFSGANVLTF.

The genes are TRBV6-5 and TRBJ2-1; D uncertain. Trimming removed 8 bases at V and 4 bases at J, with 9 bases between. This CDR3 spans 12 amino acids. Germline V gene data show CDR1 as MNHEY and CDR2 as SVGAGI. CDR3 protein: CASGSLYNEQFF. DNA of the CDR3: TGTGCCAGCGGTTCTTTATACAATGAGCAGTTCTTC.

The CDR3 reads CASSLGRGSSDTQYF. DNA of the CDR3: TGTGCCAGCAGTTTAGGGCGGGGTAGTTCAGATACGCAGTATTTT. The gene calls are TRBV12-3 or TRBV12-4 and TRBJ2-3, with D tentatively TRBD2 (6 bases). Deletions cut 1 base from V and 4 bases from J, with 12 bases between. The CDR3 spans 15 residues.

This clonotype has just a few counts. The chain combines TRBV20-1 with TRBJ2-1; tentative D call: TRBD1 (6 bases). CDR1 and CDR2 (germline): DFQATT, SNEGSKA (reference sequence). V was pared by 2 bases and J by 4 bases, with 12 bases between. The CDR3 is made up of 14 amino acids. For the CDR3, the DNA is TGCAGTGCTAGAACGGGACACGTATACAATGAGCAGTTCTTC. Its translation is CSARTGHVYNEQFF.

There are a few counts of this clonotype. This chain links TRBV7-2 with TRBJ2-6; 7 bases agree with TRBD2. Per germline, CDR1 SGHTA and CDR2 FQGNSA. The CDR3 runs to 17 residues. Germline trimming cut 5 bases from V and 0 bases from J; bases unmatched to any gene: 7. The CDR3 nucleotides read TGTGCCAGCAGCAAACCGGGACTAAGCTCTGGGGCCAACGTCCTGACTTTC. Amino acids: CASSKPGLSSGANVLTF. Full variable domain (remainder filled in from reference TRBV7-2 and TRBJ2-6): GAGVSQSPSNKVTEKGKDVELRCDPISGHTALYWYRQSLGQGLEFLIYFQGNSAPDKSGLPSDRFSAERTGGSVSTLTIQRTQQEDSAVYLCASSKPGLSSGANVLTFGAGSRLTVL.

This sequence joins TRBV6-5 and TRBJ1-2; no clear D. Trimming took 2 bases from V and 3 from J, leaving 10 bases between them. CDR3 length: 14 residues. The germline V gene encodes CDR1 MNHEY and CDR2 SVGAGI. The CDR3 region is CASSYRGFDYGYTF. DNA of the CDR3: TGTGCCAGCAGTTACCGGGGTTTCGACTATGGCTACACCTTC.

The genes are TRBV19 and TRBJ2-7; tentative D call: TRBD2 (6 bases). V was shortened by 3 bases and J by 4 bases, with 19 bases between the two germline ends. This CDR3 contains 16 residues. Germline assignment: CDR1 LNHDA and CDR2 SQIVND (reference sequence). The CDR3 loop reads CASSIVEGRRGYEQYF. As DNA, the CDR3 is TGTGCCAGTAGTATCGTGGAGGGCAGACGGGGGTACGAGCAGTACTTC.

This clonotype was picked up a small number of times. The chain uses TRBV7-9 and TRBJ2-1, with a possible D match to TRBD1 (6 bases). This CDR3 has 15 amino acids. V lost 3 bases and J lost 1, with 10 bases in between. Germline CDR1 is SEHNR and CDR2 is FQNEAQ (reference sequence). The CDR3 reads CASSLRDTSYNEQFF. The CDR3, as DNA: TGTGCCAGCAGCTTGAGGGACACATCCTACAATGAGCAGTTCTTC.

V and J are TRBV29-1 and TRBJ2-5; 9 bases match TRBD1. V lost 3 bases to trimming and J lost 11 bases; unmatched junction nucleotides: 28. The CDR3 has 19 residues. Germline CDR1 SQVTM, CDR2 ANQGSEA. The DNA for the CDR3 is TGCAGCGTTGAGTCCCCGGGGGGACAGGGCCTCAACAGACCCCTGGAGCAGTACTTC. It translates to CSVESPGGQGLNRPLEQYF.

V is TRBV5-1 and J is TRBJ2-7; D possibly corresponds to TRBD1 (5 bases). Germline CDR1 reads SGHRS; CDR2 reads YFSETQ. The V and J ends lost 5 bases and 4 bases respectively, with 16 bases between them. The CDR3 runs to 14 residues. The CDR3 spells CASRPPGQPYEQYF. In DNA, the CDR3 is TGCGCCAGCAGGCCCCCAGGGCAGCCGTACGAGCAGTACTTC.

This clonotype was observed a handful of times. This chain joins TRBV29-1 and TRBJ2-3; 12 bases fit TRBD1. The CDR3 length is 14 residues. The germline V gene has CDR1 SQVTM and CDR2 ANQGSEA. The trim removed 7 bases at V and 7 bases at J, leaving 9 bases unmatched. CDR3 residues: CSGRDRGRMHTQYF. CDR3 nucleotide sequence: TGCAGCGGGCGGGACAGGGGGCGCATGCATACGCAGTATTTT.

This chain connects TRBV6-5 to TRBJ2-5, with 7 bases that match TRBD1. CDR3 length: 15 residues. Germline trimming cut 2 bases from V and 11 bases from J; bases unmatched to any gene: 14. Germline V CDR1 and CDR2: MNHEY, SVGAGI. CDR3: CASSYNMDRNHEQYF. The CDR3 nucleotides are TGTGCCAGCAGTTACAACATGGACAGGAACCATGAGCAGTACTTC.

The J gene is TRBJ1-6, the V gene TRBV20-1; 8 nucleotides line up with TRBD1. There are 14 residues in the CDR3. V gave up 3 bases and J gave up 10 bases; unmatched junction bases: 8. CDR1 DFQATT and CDR2 SNEGSKA come from the germline V gene (reference sequence). The CDR3 nucleotides read TGCAGTGCTAGCTCCAAAACAGGGGGATCACCCCTCCACTTT. Translation: CSASSKTGGSPLHF.

The chain couples TRBV10-2 to TRBJ2-5; TRBD1 is a possible D gene (6 bases). CDR1 and CDR2 from the germline V gene are WSHSY and SAAADI. Trimming took off 3 bases at V and 1 base at J, with 9 bases between the two ends. CDR3 length: 14 amino acids. The chain's CDR3 is CASSEQGPQETQYF. CDR3 DNA sequence: TGCGCCAGCAGTGAACAGGGTCCCCAAGAGACCCAGTACTTC.

The V gene is TRBV20-1, the J gene TRBJ1-2; D call uncertain. V was trimmed by 0 bases and J by 5 bases, leaving 7 bases between them. CDR3 length: 12 amino acids. The germline V gene has CDR1 DFQATT and CDR2 SNEGSKA (reference sequence). The CDR3 coding sequence is TGCAGTGCTAGAGATCATATGTATGGCTACACCTTC. It codes for CSARDHMYGYTF.

This clonotype was recorded a few times. The chain has TRBV28 and TRBJ2-4; 7 bases are a match to TRBD2. CDR1 and CDR2 from the germline V gene are MDHEN and SYDVKM. The CDR3 covers 13 residues. With 5 bases clipped from V and 8 bases from J, the junction kept 6 bases outside the gene matches. This chain's CDR3 is CASSPPRGDIQYF. The CDR3 DNA sequence: TGTGCCAGCAGTCCTCCCCGGGGGGACATTCAGTACTTC.

The chain is built from TRBV6-1 and TRBJ2-3, with D tentatively TRBD2 (6 bases). Germline-derived CDR1 and CDR2 are MNHNS and SASEGT. Trimming stripped 7 bases from V and 1 base from J, with 12 bases between. This CDR3 has 14 amino acids. CDR3 coding DNA: TGTGCCAGCACGGGGACTTATCGCACAGATACGCAGTATTTT. Translated: CASTGTYRTDTQYF.

J is TRBJ2-1 and V is TRBV18; D unresolved. The CDR3 has 15 residues. V lost 0 bases, J lost 5 bases, and 11 bases lay in between. The germline V gene has CDR1 KGHSH and CDR2 LQKENI. The chain's CDR3 is CASSPPLLDHNEQFF. CDR3 coding DNA: TGTGCCAGCTCACCACCATTACTCGACCACAATGAGCAGTTCTTC.

This clonotype was observed a few times. The chain links TRBV11-2 to TRBJ1-2, with 8 positions matching TRBD1. The CDR3 runs to 15 residues. From germline, CDR1 is SGHAT and CDR2 FQNNGV. V dropped 4 bases and J dropped 2; count of bases not matched to a gene: 6. CDR3 sequence: CASSSNRQGNYGYTF. The CDR3 DNA reads TGTGCCAGCAGCTCCAATAGACAGGGGAACTATGGCTACACCTTC.

V and J are TRBV5-1 and TRBJ2-7; weak D call: TRBD2 (5 bases). The tail of the sequence fits TRBJ2-5 better, so the J call may be wrong. CDR3 length: 15 residues. Germline assignment: CDR1 SGHRS and CDR2 YFSETQ. CDR3 loop: CASSEGPDRRETQYF. The CDR3 DNA reads TGCGCCAGCAGCGAGGGCCCAGATAGGCGAGAGACCCAGTACTTC.

V is TRBV6-1 and J is TRBJ1-1; TRBD1 is a possible D gene (5 bases). The CDR3 totals 13 residues. CDR1 is MNHNS and CDR2 is SASEGT in the germline V gene. The germline V and J ends were trimmed by 6 bases and 5 bases, with 13 bases remaining between them. CDR3 region: CASRGDLRTEAFF. CDR3 coding DNA: TGTGCCAGCAGGGGGGACCTGAGGACTGAAGCTTTCTTT.

With respect to this clonotype: At one end, the junction sequence differs from germline, possibly due to a read error. The chain carries TRBV27 and TRBJ2-6; no clear D gene. CDR1 MNHEY and CDR2 SMNVEV come from the germline V gene (reference sequence). This CDR3 region has 14 residues. CDR3 nucleotides: TGTGCCAGCAGATCCGTCTCTGAGGCCAACGTCCTGACTTTC. This gives the protein CASRSVSEANVLTF.

J is TRBJ2-3 and V is TRBV9; 8 nucleotides line up with TRBD2. V trimming: 4 bases; J trimming: 5 bases; junction bases outside the gene matches: 9. Germline V gives CDR1 SGDLS, CDR2 YYNGEE. The CDR3 runs to 15 residues. The CDR3 nucleotides read TGTGCCAGCAGCCTAGGACGAGCGGGGGTAGATACGCAGTATTTT. This encodes CASSLGRAGVDTQYF.

V and J are TRBV4-1 and TRBJ2-3; D remains unclear. Deletions cut 1 base from V and 2 bases from J, with 7 bases between. Germline lookup yields CDR1 MGHRA and CDR2 YSYEKL. The CDR3 is 14 residues long. The CDR3 protein is CASSQVDLTDTQYF. Here the CDR3 DNA reads TGCGCCAGCAGCCAAGTAGATCTCACAGATACGCAGTATTTT.

This clonotype was seen just once. This chain links TRBV6-1 with TRBJ1-1; the match to TRBD1 covers 11 bases. The trim removed 11 bases at V and 3 bases at J, leaving 8 bases unmatched. The germline gives CDR1 MNHNS, CDR2 SASEGT. This CDR3 is 14 amino acids long. CDR3 nucleotide sequence: TGTGCCTGCCGCTGGGGACAGGGGGACACTGAAGCTTTCTTT. Its translation is CACRWGQGDTEAFF.

This chain connects TRBV6-5 to TRBJ2-7; D call uncertain. The CDR3 has 15 residues. The V end lost 6 bases, the J end lost 0 bases, and 15 bases lay between the germline ends. The V gene's germline CDR1 is MNHEY and CDR2 SVGAGI. The CDR3 spells CASSRTGRSSYEQYF. Written as DNA, the CDR3 is TGTGCCAGCAGCCGCACCGGACGGAGCTCCTACGAGCAGTACTTC.

This clonotype was detected a few times. This chain joins TRBV11-1 and TRBJ2-7; 7 bases align to TRBD1. The V gene end was trimmed by 5 bases and the J gene end by 6 bases; junction bases not matched to a gene: 16. Per the germline V gene, CDR1 is SGHAT and CDR2 is FQDESV (reference sequence). CDR3 length: 16 residues. In nucleotides, the CDR3 is TGTGCCAGCAGCCCAGTGCTGTCGGGACAGTTCCCCGAGCAGTACTTC. Residues: CASSPVLSGQFPEQYF.